This T cell receptor beta chain was observed in a study of regulatory T cells. Autoimmunity was present in every CD3G-deficient patient, worse in two. Patients aged 2 to 39 years had fewer naive and more memory CD4+ and CD8+ T cells. Study-wide findings and caveats: Skewed V and J usage and few unique V-J pairs marked patient repertoires, most in Tregs. Shannon entropy was nonsignificantly lower in patient CD8+ T cells than control CD8+ cells.

With respect to this clone: What it binds is not known.

The primer mix had 52 TRBV and 13 TRBJ primers. TCRdb's table, derived via immunoSEQ multiplex PCR, lists solely in-frame clones and lacks some. Here the sample spans approximately 20,000 clones, 80% to 95% being singletons. The receptor was isolated from a child younger than 10 with CD3G deficiency. Material: CD8+ T cells sorted from blood.

CDR3 sequence reads: CASRDRGYIQPQHF. The CDR3 DNA reads TGTGCCAGCAGGGACAGGGGGTACATTCAGCCCCAGCATTTT. The J gene is TRBJ1-5, the V gene TRBV28; 10 nucleotides line up with TRBD1. V dropped 6 bases and J dropped 6; count of bases not matched to a gene: 5. Germline V gene sequence: CDR1 MDHEN, CDR2 SYDVKM. CDR3 length equals 14 residues.